The present entry profiles one T cell receptor beta chain with its context. The antigen this receptor binds is unknown. No per-base quality is available; no much larger clone lies one base away. TCR beta CDR3 regions were amplified from genomic DNA using the immunoSEQ hsTCRB kit. An Illumina HiSeq system was used to carry out high-throughput TRB CDR3 sequencing. Turning to the authors' computational methods: Sequencing reads were analyzed with the immunoSEQ software, and nonproductive sequences with premature stops or frame-shifts were excluded. Repertoire clonality was computed as one minus Shannon entropy normalized by log2 of the number of unique productive sequences. TCRdb provides this immuneACCESS table in a form limited to in-frame rearrangements. Some clones are lacking; in checked studies, under half of them reflect an unresolved V gene, and why the rest are absent is not known. V, J and clone size derive from that table, while D and trimming were established from the DNA sequence. The sample table contains approximately 16,000 clones; only one count was recorded for about 90% of them. The ten largest clones represent approximately 15% of the sample.

The sample originates from a study of T cells in pancreatic ductal adenocarcinoma (dated by TCRdb to the late 2010s). Turning to the overall study: Seeking insight into the adaptive T-cell response that arises naturally, the researchers examined how many CD8+ T cells infiltrated tumors of resected pancreatic ductal adenocarcinoma, where they sat, and what features they had, alongside the same properties of suppressive cells.

Measured from the cysteine to the phenylalanine, the CDR3 is 15 residues long. Only CDR3 DNA remains: 45 bases, in frame from the first base. Trimming accounts for 5 bases at V and 1 base at J, while the number of junction bases matched to no gene is 4. Reading the germline V gene gives CDR1 SGHVS and CDR2 FQNEAQ. Selected pancreatic ductal adenocarcinoma patients had undergone surgery without neoadjuvant therapy. Peripheral blood was collected in heparin tubes, and PBMCs were isolated by histopaque density gradient and cryopreserved in around 9% DMSO. Genomic DNA was extracted from more than 5 PBMC and roughly ten flash-frozen tumor specimens using the DNeasy Blood and Tissue Kit with Proteinase K and RNase treatment. Overall study outcomes, separate from this receptor: T-cell clonality showed no significant difference between tumor and blood, with a mean clonality of roughly 0.12 in tumors and around 0.067 in blood. Comparisons of clonality between tumor and blood may be biased because tumors are enriched in CD45RO+ effector T cells rather than naive T cells, which biases the comparison toward lower diversity. More total productive templates and around 7.2-fold more unique clonotypes were found in blood samples than in tumor samples. Since most people with pancreatic cancer show up with disease that cannot be operated on, the resected cohort was biased toward the minority who had early-stage disease.

The TCR was taken from a human donor with pancreatic ductal adenocarcinoma. Sequenced input: PBMCs. The chain was built from TRBV7-8 and TRBJ1-5; 8 central bases correspond to TRBD1. The sequenced DNA: TGTGCCAGCAGCCCGACAGGGGCGAGCAATCAGCCCCAGCATTTT. The encoded protein is CASSPTGASNQPQHF.